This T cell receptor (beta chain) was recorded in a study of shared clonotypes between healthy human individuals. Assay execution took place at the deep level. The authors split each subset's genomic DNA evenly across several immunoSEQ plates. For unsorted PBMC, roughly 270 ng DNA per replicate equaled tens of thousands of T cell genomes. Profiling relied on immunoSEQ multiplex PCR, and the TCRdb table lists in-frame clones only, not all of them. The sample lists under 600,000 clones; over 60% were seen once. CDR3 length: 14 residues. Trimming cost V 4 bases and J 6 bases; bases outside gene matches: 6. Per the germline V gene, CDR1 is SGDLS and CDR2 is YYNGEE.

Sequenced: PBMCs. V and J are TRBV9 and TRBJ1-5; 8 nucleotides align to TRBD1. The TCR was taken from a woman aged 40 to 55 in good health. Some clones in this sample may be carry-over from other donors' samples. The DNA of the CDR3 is TGTGCCAGCAGCCCTCAGGGGGCAGGTCAGCCCCAGCATTTT. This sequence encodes CASSPQGAGQPQHF.